This TCR beta chain is drawn from a study of early T cells in non-severe SARS-CoV-2 infection. Study as a whole: Chains were not paired, and sequencing was done on bulk RNA from unsorted whole blood.

As part of library construction, unique molecular identifiers were attached to individual cDNA molecules. TCRdb processed the 5' RACE reads anew with MiXCR; each CDR3 protein has one entry. This table holds over 95,000 distinct CDR3 sequences, approximately 16% found once. Only a few counts were recorded for this clonotype. The CDR3 covers 13 residues. Germline CDR1 reads MNHEY; CDR2 reads SVGEGT. With V trimmed by 10 bases and J by 7 bases, 9 bases remained unmatched. The genes are TRBV6-2 or TRBV6-3 and TRBJ2-1, with 8 bases fitting TRBD2. This clonotype originated in an adult who was a healthcare worker with PCR-confirmed SARS-CoV-2 infection or an uninfected control (not recorded which). The sequenced sample consisted of whole blood. The CDR3 DNA follows: TGTGCCACCCGGGCAGCGGGGGTAAATGAGCAGTTCTTC. Its protein product is CATRAAGVNEQFF.